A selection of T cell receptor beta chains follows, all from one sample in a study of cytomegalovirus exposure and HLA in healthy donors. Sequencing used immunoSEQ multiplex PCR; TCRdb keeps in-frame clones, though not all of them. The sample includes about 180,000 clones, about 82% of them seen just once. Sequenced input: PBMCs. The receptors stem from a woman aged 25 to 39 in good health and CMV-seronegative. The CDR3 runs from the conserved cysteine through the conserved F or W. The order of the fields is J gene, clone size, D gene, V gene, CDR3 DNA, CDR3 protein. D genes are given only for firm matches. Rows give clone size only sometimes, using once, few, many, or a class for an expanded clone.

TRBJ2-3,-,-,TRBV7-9,TGTGCCAGCAGCTTTCTGGACACTAGCACAGATACGCAGTATTTT,CASSFLDTSTDTQYF
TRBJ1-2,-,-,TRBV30,TGTGCCTGGACGGACTGGAACTATGGCTACACCTTC,CAWTDWNYGYTF
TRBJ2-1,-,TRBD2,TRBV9,TGTGCCAGCAGCGCGCGGGGGGACAAATACAATGAGCAGTTCTTC,CASSARGDKYNEQFF
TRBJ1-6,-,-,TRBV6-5,TGTGCCAGCAGGGGGCTCCAGAGTCCTTCACCCCTCCACTTT,CASRGLQSPSPLHF
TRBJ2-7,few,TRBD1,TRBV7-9,TGTGCCAGCAGCTCCGGACAGGGTACATACGAGCAGTACTTC,CASSSGQGTYEQYF
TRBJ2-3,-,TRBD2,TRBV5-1,TGCGCCAGCAGCGAAGCGGGGCGGGCAGATACGCAGTATTTT,CASSEAGRADTQYF
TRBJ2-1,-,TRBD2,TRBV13,TGTGCCAGCACTGTGGGCGGAAAGAGCGGGGGGGCTCGAAATGAGCAGTTCTTC,CASTVGGKSGGARNEQFF
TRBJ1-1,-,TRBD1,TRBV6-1,TGTGCCAGCAGTGTGACAGGGGGTTTCACTGAAGCTTTCTTT,CASSVTGGFTEAFF
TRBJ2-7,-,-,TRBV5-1,TGCGCCAGCAGCTTGGGTCGGGAGAGCGAGCAGTACTTC,CASSLGRESEQYF
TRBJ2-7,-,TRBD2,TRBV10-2,TGCGCCAGCAGTGAATCCTTAGCGGGGTGGCTCCACTTC,CASSESLAGWLHF
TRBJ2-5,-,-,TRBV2,TGTGCCAGCAGTTCCCCCTCCCAGACCCAGTACTTC,CASSSPSQTQYF
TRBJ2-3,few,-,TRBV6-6,TGTGCCAGCAGCCTACCTGCGGGGGCGGGTGATACGCAGTATTTT,CASSLPAGAGDTQYF
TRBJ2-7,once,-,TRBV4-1,TGCGCCAGCAGCCCCAGGACGGGAACCTACGAGCAGTACTTC,CASSPRTGTYEQYF
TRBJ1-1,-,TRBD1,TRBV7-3,TGTGCCAGCAGCTATACAGGGGGCACTGAAGCTTTCTTT,CASSYTGGTEAFF
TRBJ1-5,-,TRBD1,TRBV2,TGTGCCAGCACCCTGACAGGGGGTAGCAATCAGCCCCAGCATTTT,CASTLTGGSNQPQHF
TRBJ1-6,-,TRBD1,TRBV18,TGTGCCAGCTCAGAAAACAGGGGAATAACGAATTCACCCCTCCACTTT,CASSENRGITNSPLHF
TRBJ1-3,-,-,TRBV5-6,TGTGCCAGCAGCGGCCCTACGGTGGAGGGAACCTCTGGAAACACCATATATTTT,CASSGPTVEGTSGNTIYF
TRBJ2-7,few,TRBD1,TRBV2,TGTGCCAGCGTTGGGACAGGGCGGGAGTACGAGCAGTACTTC,CASVGTGREYEQYF
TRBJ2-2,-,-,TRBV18,TGTGCCAGCTCACCACTCGCAGTGAACACCGGGGAGCTGTTTTTT,CASSPLAVNTGELFF
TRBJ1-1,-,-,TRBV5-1,TGCGCCAGCAGCGCCAGGGGCAGGGCTGACACTGAAGCTTTCTTT,CASSARGRADTEAFF
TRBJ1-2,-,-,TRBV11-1,TGTGCCAGCAGCCCGACAGTTAACAACTATGGCTACACCTTC,CASSPTVNNYGYTF
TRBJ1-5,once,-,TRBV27,TGTGCCAGCAGTTCACAGGGTTATCAGCCCCAGCATTTT,CASSSQGYQPQHF
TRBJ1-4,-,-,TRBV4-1,TGCGCCAGCAGTCCCTACGCCCAGGGAACTAATGAAAAACTGTTTTTT,CASSPYAQGTNEKLFF
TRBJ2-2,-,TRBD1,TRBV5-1,TGCGCCAGCAGCTTGTCTGGACAGGGTAATAACGGGGAGCTGTTTTTT,CASSLSGQGNNGELFF
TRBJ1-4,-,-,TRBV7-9,TGTGCCAGCAGCTTTGATCGCGGCGGTACTAATGAAAAACTGTTTTTT,CASSFDRGGTNEKLFF
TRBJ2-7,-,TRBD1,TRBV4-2,TGTGCCAGCAGCCAACCGGGACAGGCCTACGAGCAGTACTTC,CASSQPGQAYEQYF
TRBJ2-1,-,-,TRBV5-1,TGCGCCAGCAGCTCCGCCCTACTCGCGGAGCAGTTCTTC,CASSSALLAEQFF
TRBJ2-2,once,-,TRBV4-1,TGCGCCAGCAGCCAAGAGGACAGCAACACCGGGGAGCTGTTTTTT,CASSQEDSNTGELFF
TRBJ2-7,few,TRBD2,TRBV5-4,TGTGCCAGCAGCCTCTGGGAGGGGCACCAGTACTTC,CASSLWEGHQYF
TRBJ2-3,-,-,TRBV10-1,TGCGCCAGCAGTGAGTCGAAAGGGGGTACTAGCACAGATACGCAGTATTTT,CASSESKGGTSTDTQYF
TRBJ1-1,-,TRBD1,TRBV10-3,TGTGCCATCAGCCCGGGACAGGGGAACACTGAAGCTTTCTTT,CAISPGQGNTEAFF
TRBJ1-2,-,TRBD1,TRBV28,TGTGCCAGCAGTTTGGGGTTTAGGGGACAGGGGTTGGATGGCTACACCTTC,CASSLGFRGQGLDGYTF
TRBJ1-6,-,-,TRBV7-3,TGTGCCAGCAGCACGGGGGGTAATTCACCCCTCCACTTT,CASSTGGNSPLHF
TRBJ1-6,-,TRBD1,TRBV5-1,TGCGCCAGCAGGATGGACAGGGGGTTTTATTCACCCCTCCACTTT,CASRMDRGFYSPLHF
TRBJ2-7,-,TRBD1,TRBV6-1,TGTGCCAGCGGACAGGTCACTTTCTACGAGCAGTACTTC,CASGQVTFYEQYF
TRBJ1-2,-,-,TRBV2,TGTGCCATCGAGGGGGGGAAGCACTATGGCTACACCTTC,CAIEGGKHYGYTF
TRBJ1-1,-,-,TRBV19,TGTGCCAGTAAAGGGACACCTAAAGAAGCTTTCTTT,CASKGTPKEAFF
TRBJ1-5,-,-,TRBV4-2,TGTGCCAGCAGCCAGTTCCGGGAGCTCAATCAGCCCCAGCATTTT,CASSQFRELNQPQHF
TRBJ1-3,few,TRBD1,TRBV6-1,TGTGCCAGCAGTGAAGCCCTACCGGGACAGGGGAACACCATATATTTT,CASSEALPGQGNTIYF
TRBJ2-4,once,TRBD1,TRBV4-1,TGCGCCAGCAGCCAAGATGGGACAGGTCCGGCCAAAAACATTCAGTACTTC,CASSQDGTGPAKNIQYF
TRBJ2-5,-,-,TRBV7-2,TGTGCCAGCAGCTTAGGCCAGGGGGAGACCCAGTACTTC,CASSLGQGETQYF
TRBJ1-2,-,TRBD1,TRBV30,TGTGCCTGGAGAGCACAGGGGGCTTGGAACTATGGCTACACCTTC,CAWRAQGAWNYGYTF
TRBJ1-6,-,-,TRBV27,TGTGCCAGCAGTTTAGCCCACGCGGGGGCCGACTCACCCCTCCACTTT,CASSLAHAGADSPLHF
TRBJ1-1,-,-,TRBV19,TGTGCCAGTATCTCGACAGGACTCATGAACACTGAAGCTTTCTTT,CASISTGLMNTEAFF
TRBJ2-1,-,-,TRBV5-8,TGTGCCAGCAGCTTGGGCAGGGCCCTCTACAATGAGCAGTTCTTC,CASSLGRALYNEQFF
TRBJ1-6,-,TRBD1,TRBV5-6,TGTGCCAGCAGGTTAGGGACAGGGCGAAATTCACCCCTCCACTTT,CASRLGTGRNSPLHF
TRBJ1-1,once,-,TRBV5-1,TGCGCCAGCAGCCTCGGGATTAACACTGAAGCTTTCTTT,CASSLGINTEAFF
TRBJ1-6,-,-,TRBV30,TGTGCCTGGAGTGTGGGACTGCATAATTCACCCCTCCACTTT,CAWSVGLHNSPLHF
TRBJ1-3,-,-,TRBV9,TGTGCCAGCAGCGTTCAGGCAAGCTCTGGAAACGCCATATATTTT,CASSVQASSGNAIYF
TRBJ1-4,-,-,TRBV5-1,TGCGCCAGCAGCTTGGCACAGACTAATGAAAAACTGTTTTTT,CASSLAQTNEKLFF
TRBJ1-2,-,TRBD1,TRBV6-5,TGTGCCAGCACCCTTGGACAGGGGAACTATGGCTACACCTTC,CASTLGQGNYGYTF
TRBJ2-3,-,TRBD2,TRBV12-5,TGTGCTAGTGGCCTGGGACTAGCCATCACAGATACGCAGTATTTT,CASGLGLAITDTQYF
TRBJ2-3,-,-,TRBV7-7,TGTGCCAGCAGCTCTCTCCGCCGGGGAGATACGCAGTATTTT,CASSSLRRGDTQYF